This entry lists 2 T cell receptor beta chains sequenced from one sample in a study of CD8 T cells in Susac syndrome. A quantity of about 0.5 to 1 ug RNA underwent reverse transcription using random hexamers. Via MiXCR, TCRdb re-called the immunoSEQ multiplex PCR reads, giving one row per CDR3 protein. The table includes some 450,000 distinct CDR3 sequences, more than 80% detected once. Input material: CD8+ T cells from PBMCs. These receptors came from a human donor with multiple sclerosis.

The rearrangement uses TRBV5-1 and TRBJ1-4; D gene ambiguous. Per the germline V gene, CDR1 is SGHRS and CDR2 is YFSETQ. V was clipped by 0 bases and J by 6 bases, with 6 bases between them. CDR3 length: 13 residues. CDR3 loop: CASSLELDEKLFF. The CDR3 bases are TGCGCCAGCAGCTTGGAACTTGATGAAAAACTGTTTTTT.

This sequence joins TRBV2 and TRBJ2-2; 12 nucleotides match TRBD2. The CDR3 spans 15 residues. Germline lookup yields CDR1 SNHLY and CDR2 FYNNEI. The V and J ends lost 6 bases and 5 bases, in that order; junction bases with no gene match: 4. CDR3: CASSPSGGGTGELFF. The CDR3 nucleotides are TGTGCCAGCAGCCCTAGCGGGGGGGGAACCGGGGAGCTGTTTTTT.